The subject of this entry is one T cell receptor beta chain. V was pared by 4 bases and J by 10 bases, with 15 bases of the junction left unmatched. Germline V gene sequence: CDR1 SGHTA, CDR2 FQGNSA. The CDR3 is made up of 15 amino acids. TCRdb keeps only in-frame clones here, not all; method: immunoSEQ multiplex PCR. The sample includes 59,000 or so clones, approximately 89% of them seen just once. This sample was included in a study of T cells in localized non-small cell lung cancer. The V call is TRBV7-2, the J call TRBJ2-5; 7 bases map to TRBD2. The sequence derives from a man between 40 and 69 years old with stage I lung adenocarcinoma. Sequences were derived from peripheral blood, sampled before any cancer treatment. CDR3 sequence (DNA): TGTGCCAGCAGCTCGGGACGGTGGGATTGGGAGGGCCAGTACTTC. Its protein product is CASSSGRWDWEGQYF.